One and the same sample provided the 16 T cell receptor beta chains below, sequenced in a study of molecular identifiers for immune sequencing clone quantification. TCRdb fed the PCR reads into MiXCR, producing one record per CDR3 protein. Counted here are about 60,000 distinct CDR3 sequences, around a sixth occurring once; the ten biggest clones make up approximately 1.6%. What was sequenced was naive CD8+ T cells from blood, with Jurkat cell RNA spiked in. This sample's subset: FACS-sorted CD8+CD4-CCR7+CD45RA+ naive T cells. These receptors were taken from a human donor in good health. Some libraries in this study had Jurkat cell RNA spiked in.

This clonotype appeared many times. This chain joins TRBV7-9 and TRBJ2-7; 10 nucleotides line up with TRBD2. Germline CDR1 is SEHNR and CDR2 is FQNEAQ (reference sequence). J was trimmed by 6 bases and V by 6 bases; bases with no gene match: 11. The CDR3 is 15 amino acids. The CDR3: CASSQSGRAVSEQYF. CDR3 nucleotides: TGTGCCAGCAGTCAGAGCGGGAGGGCCGTGAGCGAGCAGTACTTC.

This clonotype was found many times. The gene calls are TRBV7-2 and TRBJ2-1; a weak D match, TRBD2 (5 bases). V lost 6 bases to trimming and J lost 6 bases, with 24 bases between them. Germline V gives CDR1 SGHTA, CDR2 FQGNSA. CDR3 length equals 17 residues. CDR3: CASSERAVVILGNEQFF. In nucleotides, the CDR3 is TGTGCCAGCAGTGAGAGAGCGGTGGTCATATTGGGCAATGAGCAGTTCTTC. Filled out from reference TRBV7-2 and TRBJ2-1, the complete variable domain reads GAGVSQSPSNKVTEKGKDVELRCDPISGHTALYWYRQSLGQGLEFLIYFQGNSAPDKSGLPSDRFSAERTGGSVSTLTIQRTQQEDSAVYLCASSERAVVILGNEQFFGPGTRLTVL.

This clonotype has a count of ten or more. This chain connects TRBV11-2 to TRBJ2-5; 8 nucleotides line up with TRBD1. The CDR3 extends over 11 amino acids. Looked up from germline, CDR1 is SGHAT and CDR2 is FQNNGV. Trimming cost V 3 bases and J 14 bases; bases outside gene matches: 5. CDR3 in amino acids: CASSLAGGLYF. Here the CDR3 DNA reads TGTGCCAGCAGCTTGGCAGGGGGCCTTTACTTC.

This clonotype was counted at least ten times. J is TRBJ2-2 and V is TRBV20-1; the D is unclear. The CDR3 loop spans 12 amino acids. The germline V and J ends were trimmed by 0 bases and 6 bases, with 5 bases remaining between them. Germline V gene data show CDR1 as DFQATT and CDR2 as SNEGSKA (reference sequence). The CDR3 nucleotides read TGCAGTGCTAGAGATTATGCCGGGGAGCTGTTTTTT. It is translated as CSARDYAGELFF.

This clonotype has ten or more counts. This chain uses TRBV6-2 or TRBV6-3 with TRBJ2-3; D not resolved. Trimming took off 0 bases at V and 0 bases at J, with 10 bases between the two ends. CDR3 length equals 16 residues. The V gene's germline CDR1 is MNHEY and CDR2 SVGEGT. CDR3 nucleotides: TGTGCCAGCAGTTACTCGAAACAGCCGAGCACAGATACGCAGTATTTT. Amino acids: CASSYSKQPSTDTQYF.

The chain carries TRBV29-1 and TRBJ2-7; no clear D. Germline loops: CDR1 SQVTM, CDR2 ANQGSEA. This CDR3 comprises 12 residues. With 5 bases removed from V and 6 bases from J, the gap between germline ends came to 14 bases. In nucleotides, the CDR3 is TGCAGCGTTAGACTCACACTTACCGAGCAGTACTTC. Translation: CSVRLTLTEQYF.

As to this clonotype: Since a much larger clone is just one base distant, this may be a read error. CDR3 loop: CASSDGLPGNTIYF. Written as DNA, the CDR3 is TGTGCCAGCAGTGACGGGCTACCTGGAAACACCATATATTTT. The chain couples TRBV2 to TRBJ1-3; D gene uncertain. Deletions cut 3 bases from V and 2 bases from J, with 8 bases between. The CDR3 is made up of 14 amino acids. Per germline, CDR1 SNHLY and CDR2 FYNNEI. Variable domain in full (rest from reference TRBV2 and TRBJ1-3): EPEVTQTPSHQVTQMGQEVILRCVPISNHLYFYWYRQILGQKVEFLVSFYNNEISEKSEIFDDQFSVERPDGSNFTLKIRSTKLEDSAMYFCASSDGLPGNTIYFGEGSWLTVV.

A word on this clonotype: Just one base apart from a much larger clone, this may be a read error. The chain couples TRBV4-1 to TRBJ1-6; D not resolved. The CDR3 has 13 amino acids. The V gene's germline CDR1 is MGHRA and CDR2 YSYEKL. CDR3 in amino acids: CASSQVAGPPLYF. CDR3 sequence (DNA): TGCGCCAGCAGCCAAGTTGCGGGCCCACCCCTCTACTTT.

Details on this clonotype: A much larger clonotype is one base distant, so this may be a read error. This rearrangement joins TRBV4-1 to TRBJ2-3; 10 bases agree with TRBD2. CDR1 MGHRA and CDR2 YSYEKL come from the germline V gene. The CDR3 covers 16 residues. CDR3 sequence reads: CASSQAALAGADTRYF. The CDR3 nucleotides read TGCGCCAGCAGCCAAGCCGCTCTAGCGGGAGCGGATACGCGGTATTTT.

This clonotype was seen repeatedly, ten times or more. The genes are TRBV7-8 and TRBJ2-5, with 9 bases lining up with TRBD2. Trimming removed 8 bases from V and 5 bases from J; junction bases left unmatched: 15. The CDR3 is made up of 16 amino acids. CDR1 SGHVS and CDR2 FQNEAQ come from the germline V gene. CDR3 loop: CASGSGWREGPETQYF. The CDR3 DNA reads as TGTGCCAGCGGGAGCGGGTGGCGGGAGGGCCCGGAGACCCAGTACTTC.

In this sample, this clonotype turned up once. A read error may be the cause here, since a much bigger clone is one base away. The chain recombines TRBV19 with TRBJ2-1, with D maybe TRBD2 (6 bases). The CDR3 is 13 residues long. V gave up 8 bases and J gave up 9 bases, with 17 bases separating them. The germline V gene has CDR1 LNHDA and CDR2 SQIVND (reference sequence). CDR3: CASPVGAGGEQFF. CDR3 in DNA: TGTGCCAGTCCGGTGGGAGCGGGCGGTGAGCAGTTCTTC. The variable domain in full, with the rest retrieved from reference TRBV19 and TRBJ2-1, is DGGITQSPKYLFRKEGQNVTLSCEQNLNHDAMYWYRQDPGQGLRLIYYSQIVNDFQKGDIAEGYSVSREKKESFPLTVTSAQKNPTAFYLCASPVGAGGEQFFGPGTRLTVL.

The chain carries TRBV6-1 and TRBJ2-1; TRBD1 might be the D (5 bases). CDR3 length: 14 amino acids. V was shortened by 6 bases and J by 7 bases, with 16 bases between the two germline ends. Germline-derived CDR1 and CDR2 are MNHNS and SASEGT. CDR3 region: CASREFQGRNEQFF. DNA of the CDR3: TGTGCCAGCAGAGAGTTCCAGGGTAGGAATGAGCAGTTCTTC.

This clonotype was found many times. The J gene is TRBJ2-3, the V gene TRBV28; possible D gene TRBD2, 6 bases. This CDR3 region has 16 residues. V shed 6 bases and J shed 2 bases, with 18 bases lying between them. Germline loops: CDR1 MDHEN, CDR2 SYDVKM. In nucleotides, the CDR3 is TGTGCCAGCAGCCCACTAGCTGGTAGCGACACAGATACGCAGTATTTT. Translation gives CASSPLAGSDTDTQYF. Looking up the rest from reference TRBV28 and TRBJ2-3 gives the full variable domain: DVKVTQSSRYLVKRTGEKVFLECVQDMDHENMFWYRQDPGLGLRLIYFSYDVKMKEKGDIPEGYSVSREKKERFSLILESASTNQTSMYLCASSPLAGSDTDTQYFGPGTRLTVL.

This clonotype was counted at least ten times. The V gene is TRBV7-9, the J gene TRBJ2-5; 8 positions match TRBD1. CDR1 SEHNR and CDR2 FQNEAQ come from the germline V gene (reference sequence). The CDR3 covers 16 residues. Trimming at V came to 5 bases and at J to 3 bases, leaving 11 bases not matched to a gene. The CDR3 coding sequence is TGTGCCAGCAGCGTCACAGGGGGACAGCATAAAGAGACCCAGTACTTC. This sequence encodes CASSVTGGQHKETQYF.

This clonotype was counted only a few times. J is TRBJ2-7 and V is TRBV12-3 or TRBV12-4, with D tentatively TRBD1 (6 bases). The length of the CDR3 is 14 residues. V was shortened by 3 bases and J by 3 bases, with 12 bases between the two germline ends. The CDR3 DNA follows: TGTGCCAGCAGTTTTGACAGGCGGTACTACGAGCAGTACTTC. Amino acid sequence: CASSFDRRYYEQYF.

The table lists this clonotype with many counts. The chain has TRBV15 and TRBJ2-7; possible D gene TRBD2, 6 bases. This CDR3 is built from 12 residues. CDR1 LNHNV and CDR2 YYDKDF come from the germline V gene (reference sequence). V gave up 4 bases and J gave up 6 bases, with 10 bases separating them. The CDR3 nucleotides are TGTGCCACCAGCACCCCGGGACTCGAGCAGTACTTC. Translating it yields CATSTPGLEQYF.